The 28 T cell receptor beta chains given below trace back to one sample, sequenced in a study of beta chain features in type 1 diabetes. Expressed TCRB transcripts were sequenced after all isolated RNA was converted to cDNA. Clones were read by immunoSEQ multiplex PCR, and TCRdb kept only the in-frame ones, dropping some. The sample has over 150,000 clones; 10% to 15% are singletons. Sequenced input: central memory CD4+ T cells from blood. Receptors were obtained from a woman aged 18-29 years in good health.

The table lists this clone with a few counts. The chain combines TRBV7-8 with TRBJ2-1; TRBD2 aligns across 7 bases. Unmatched junction bases numbered 21, after V lost 8 bases and J lost 8 bases. CDR3 length equals 17 residues. Germline V gene sequence: CDR1 SGHVS, CDR2 FQNEAQ. This CDR3 reads CASHQKAWDYLLDEQFF. The CDR3 coding sequence is TGTGCCAGCCATCAAAAAGCTTGGGACTATCTTCTTGATGAGCAGTTCTTC.

This clone occurred a few times. The chain is built from TRBV5-4 and TRBJ2-7; D is perhaps TRBD2 (6 bases). This CDR3 spans 15 amino acids. The ends were cut back, 5 bases at V and 2 bases at J, with 17 bases in the middle. Germline V CDR1 and CDR2: SGHNT, YYREEE (reference sequence). The CDR3 DNA sequence: TGTGCCAGCAGTCACCCTAGCGTAAGCCCCTACGAGCAGTACTTC. Amino acid sequence: CASSHPSVSPYEQYF.

A few counts support this clone. The chain joins TRBV5-1 to TRBJ2-7; D is unresolved. Between the trimmed V and J ends, which lost 0 bases and 0 bases, there was a span of 7 bases. There are 14 residues in the CDR3. CDR1 is SGHRS and CDR2 is YFSETQ in the germline V gene. CDR3 DNA sequence: TGCGCCAGCAGCTTGGCCTGGGCCTCCTACGAGCAGTACTTC. It translates to CASSLAWASYEQYF.

The chain is built from TRBV5-6 and TRBJ2-1; 7 nucleotides align to TRBD2. CDR1 SGHDT and CDR2 YYEEEE come from the germline V gene. The CDR3 length is 16 residues. With 6 bases clipped from V and 8 bases from J, the junction kept 17 bases outside the gene matches. The CDR3 protein is CASTMKGGRAKDEQFF. The DNA for the CDR3 is TGTGCCAGCACTATGAAAGGAGGGAGGGCCAAAGATGAGCAGTTCTTC.

V usage is TRBV11-2 and J usage is TRBJ2-5; 8 nucleotides match TRBD2. This CDR3 comprises 14 residues. Germline trimming cut 5 bases from V and 2 bases from J; bases unmatched to any gene: 4. Germline CDR1 SGHAT, CDR2 FQNNGV. The CDR3 coding sequence is TGTGCCAGCAGCGAAGGACTAGCTCAAGAGACCCAGTACTTC. As protein: CASSEGLAQETQYF.

On this clone: The same CDR3 is also encoded by other DNA sequences in this sample. The V and J genes are TRBV28 and TRBJ2-7; D uncertain. This CDR3 contains 12 residues. Trimming shortened V by 6 bases and J by 0 bases, and 6 bases separated the two germline ends. Germline assignment: CDR1 MDHEN and CDR2 SYDVKM. In DNA, the CDR3 is TGTGCCAGCAGAGAGTCCTCCTACGAGCAGTACTTC. Translation gives CASRESSYEQYF. Variable domain in full (rest from reference TRBV28 and TRBJ2-7): DVKVTQSSRYLVKRTGEKVFLECVQDMDHENMFWYRQDPGLGLRLIYFSYDVKMKEKGDIPEGYSVSREKKERFSLILESASTNQTSMYLCASRESSYEQYFGPGTRLTVT.

The chain recombines TRBV7-9 with TRBJ2-1; TRBD2 aligns across 11 bases. The germline CDR1 and CDR2 sequences are SEHNR and FQNEAQ (reference sequence). The V gene end was trimmed by 5 bases and the J gene end by 2 bases; junction bases not matched to a gene: 2. The CDR3 spans 15 residues. CDR3 region: CASSGGLAAYNEQFF. The DNA for the CDR3 is TGTGCCAGCAGCGGGGGACTAGCGGCCTACAATGAGCAGTTCTTC.

This clone was observed a few times. The genes are TRBV11-3 and TRBJ2-3; D not resolved. The V end lost 0 bases, the J end lost 6 bases, and 10 bases lay between the germline ends. The CDR3 length is 14 residues. From germline, CDR1 is SGHNT and CDR2 YENEEA. The CDR3 DNA reads as TGTGCCAGCAGCTTAGAGGTGGGCTCGGATACGCAGTATTTT. Translating gives CASSLEVGSDTQYF.

This clone appeared a few times. V is TRBV30 and J is TRBJ2-7; 7 positions agree with TRBD2. The ends lost 0 bases at V and 1 base at J; junction bases unmatched: 6. The germline V gene has CDR1 GTSNPN and CDR2 SVGIG (reference sequence). The CDR3 has 15 amino acids. In DNA form, the CDR3 reads TGTGCCTGGAGTGTGGGGGGGACCCTGTCCTACGAGCAGTACTTC. It specifies CAWSVGGTLSYEQYF.

This clone has more than one count but fewer than ten. CDR3 DNA: TGTGCCAGCTCCAAGGAACAGGGAAGCCTTACTATGCAGTATTTT. Translated: CASSKEQGSLTMQYF. The chain uses TRBV18 and TRBJ2-3; D possibly corresponds to TRBD1 (6 bases). The V gene lost 6 bases and the J gene lost 11 bases, with 24 bases spanning the gap. The germline V gene encodes CDR1 KGHSH and CDR2 LQKENI. The CDR3 has 15 amino acids.

This chain uses TRBV7-3 with TRBJ2-1; 9 bases map to TRBD2. The CDR3 covers 18 residues. Per germline, CDR1 SGHTA and CDR2 FQGTGA. V trimming: 2 bases; J trimming: 1 base; junction bases outside the gene matches: 9. The CDR3 region has the DNA TGTGCCAGCAGCTTAGTGGGGGCTAGCGGGAAATCCTACAATGAGCAGTTCTTC. This gives the protein CASSLVGASGKSYNEQFF.

The chain uses TRBV29-1 and TRBJ2-3; 13 bases are a match to TRBD2. The CDR3 is 18 amino acids. CDR1 is SQVTM, CDR2 ANQGSEA, per germline. With V trimmed by 6 bases and J by 4 bases, 16 bases remained unmatched. The chain's CDR3 is CSVTPGLAGVGGPDTQYF. For the CDR3, the DNA is TGCAGCGTGACCCCTGGACTAGCGGGAGTTGGGGGCCCAGATACGCAGTATTTT.

V and J are TRBV9 and TRBJ2-7; 7 bases line up with TRBD2. V lost 1 base to trimming and J lost 6 bases; unmatched junction nucleotides: 7. The CDR3 spans 14 residues. CDR1 is SGDLS, CDR2 YYNGEE, per germline. CDR3 DNA sequence: TGTGCCAGCAGCGTATCTAGCGGCCCTTCCGAGCAGTACTTC. Translated: CASSVSSGPSEQYF. Combining the CDR3 with reference TRBV9 and TRBJ2-7 gives the whole variable domain DSGVTQTPKHLITATGQRVTLRCSPRSGDLSVYWYQQSLDQGLQFLIQYYNGEERAKGNILERFSAQQFPDLHSELNLSSLELGDSALYFCASSVSSGPSEQYFGPGTRLTVT.

V usage is TRBV18 and J usage is TRBJ2-1; TRBD1 matches at 7 bases. The CDR3 extends over 16 amino acids. Unmatched junction bases numbered 8, after V lost 0 bases and J lost 6 bases. Germline V CDR1 and CDR2: KGHSH, LQKENI. The CDR3 loop is CASSPPNRQGRNEQFF. Here the CDR3 DNA reads TGTGCCAGCTCACCACCGAACCGACAGGGACGCAATGAGCAGTTCTTC.

This clone has more than one count but fewer than ten. The CDR3 is CAISWDRSYEQYF. In DNA form, the CDR3 reads TGTGCCATCAGTTGGGACAGGAGTTACGAGCAGTACTTC. The chain carries TRBV10-3 and TRBJ2-7, with TRBD1 matching over 8 bases. Germline V CDR1 and CDR2: ENHRY, SYGVKD. CDR3 size: 13 residues. The V and J ends lost 5 bases and 4 bases, in that order; junction bases with no gene match: 4.

V usage is TRBV5-4 and J usage is TRBJ1-4; D uncertain. V was trimmed by 0 bases and J by 4 bases, leaving 13 bases between them. The length of the CDR3 is 16 residues. Germline V gene sequence: CDR1 SGHNT, CDR2 YYREEE (reference sequence). CDR3 in DNA: TGTGCCAGCAGCTTGGTTTCGGCGGGGAATAATGAAAAACTGTTTTTT. It specifies CASSLVSAGNNEKLFF.

The chain recombines TRBV5-1 with TRBJ2-5; D possibly corresponds to TRBD2 (5 bases). The length of the CDR3 is 14 residues. From germline, CDR1 is SGHRS and CDR2 YFSETQ. V lost 0 bases and J 4 bases, leaving 10 bases between the germline ends. CDR3 sequence (DNA): TGCGCCAGCAGCTTGGGTCGCGGAGGAGAGACCCAGTACTTC. It is translated as CASSLGRGGETQYF.

On this clone: A much more abundant neighbour one base away suggests this may be a read error. The chain recombines TRBV11-2 with TRBJ2-1; TRBD1 is a possible D gene (5 bases). CDR1 is SGHAT and CDR2 is FQNNGV in the germline V gene. CDR3 length: 11 residues. V was cut by 4 bases and J by 8 bases, with 6 bases left in between. In DNA, the CDR3 is TGTGCCAGCAGCTCCAGGGATGAGCAGTTCTTC. Translation: CASSSRDEQFF. Combining the CDR3 with reference TRBV11-2 and TRBJ2-1 gives the whole variable domain EAGVAQSPRYKIIEKRQSVAFWCNPISGHATLYWYQQILGQGPKLLIQFQNNGVVDDSQLPKDRFSAERLKGVDSTLKIQPAKLEDSAVYLCASSSRDEQFFGPGTRLTVL.

The chain combines TRBV2 with TRBJ2-3; D gene ambiguous. The germline V gene encodes CDR1 SNHLY and CDR2 FYNNEI. The length of the CDR3 is 15 residues. V shed 5 bases and J shed 0 bases, with 12 bases lying between them. DNA for the CDR3: TGTGCCAGCAGTCGCCGGGTTACTAGCACAGATACGCAGTATTTT. It translates to CASSRRVTSTDTQYF.

This clone was counted only a few times. The chain employs TRBV14 and TRBJ1-1; D is unclear. Trimming shortened V by 1 base and J by 5 bases, and 8 bases separated the two germline ends. The CDR3 contains 13 residues. Germline V gives CDR1 SGHDN, CDR2 FVKESK. The CDR3 DNA follows: TGTGCCAGCAGCCAAGGCGGGAGAACTGAAGCTTTCTTT. Its protein is CASSQGGRTEAFF.

This clone has only a few counts. The chain is built from TRBV30 and TRBJ1-4; D might be TRBD1 (5 bases). The germline gives CDR1 GTSNPN, CDR2 SVGIG (reference sequence). Trimming pared 2 bases from V and 3 bases from J, leaving 7 bases between. The CDR3 runs 13 residues. CDR3 region: CAWSQGANEKLFF. As DNA, the CDR3 is TGTGCCTGGAGTCAGGGCGCTAATGAAAAACTGTTTTTT.

V and J are TRBV4-1 and TRBJ2-7, with TRBD2 identical over 7 bases. The V and J ends lost 3 bases and 0 bases, in that order; junction bases with no gene match: 8. Germline-derived CDR1 and CDR2 are MGHRA and YSYEKL. The CDR3 has 16 amino acids. The CDR3 loop is CASSQAWGDYSYEQYF. CDR3 DNA sequence: TGCGCCAGCAGCCAGGCTTGGGGGGACTACTCCTACGAGCAGTACTTC.

This clone has a handful of counts. This chain links TRBV5-4 with TRBJ2-3; 9 bases map to TRBD2. J lost 6 bases, V lost 3 bases, and 8 bases had no gene match. Looked up from germline, CDR1 is SGHNT and CDR2 is YYREEE (reference sequence). This CDR3 has 15 residues. The CDR3 bases are TGTGCCAGCAGCTCGGAAGCGGGAGGATGGGATACGCAGTATTTT. This translates into CASSSEAGGWDTQYF. Full variable domain (rest looked up from reference TRBV5-4 and TRBJ2-3): ETGVTQSPTHLIKTRGQQVTLRCSSQSGHNTVSWYQQALGQGPQFIFQYYREEENGRGNFPPRFSGLQFPNYSSELNVNALELDDSALYLCASSSEAGGWDTQYFGPGTRLTVL.

This clone was seen more than once but under ten times. V usage is TRBV30 and J usage is TRBJ1-2; the D gene is possibly TRBD1 (5 bases). Trimming took 2 bases from V and 7 from J, leaving 14 bases between them. CDR3 size: 13 residues. CDR1 is GTSNPN, CDR2 SVGIG, per germline (reference sequence). The DNA for the CDR3 is TGTGCCTGGAGTCCCTCGGGGGATTTTGGCTACACCTTC. It yields the protein CAWSPSGDFGYTF.

The chain combines TRBV7-2 with TRBJ1-1; no definite D call. The CDR3 loop spans 15 amino acids. V gave up 0 bases and J gave up 10 bases, with 18 bases separating them. CDR1 and CDR2 (germline): SGHTA, FQGNSA. The CDR3 DNA follows: TGTGCCAGCAGCTTAGCGAGATCGACATTCCGGGGAGCTTTCTTT. Its protein product is CASSLARSTFRGAFF.

This clone was observed a few times. The rearrangement links TRBV18 to TRBJ1-2; the D is unclear. Germline V gene lookup returns CDR1 KGHSH and CDR2 LQKENI. V lost 2 bases and J lost 8, with 15 bases in between. CDR3 size: 14 residues. CDR3 region: CASSPTRDLEGYTF. CDR3 nucleotide sequence: TGTGCCAGCTCACCAACGAGAGATCTTGAAGGCTACACCTTC.

This clone was seen more than once but under ten times. This chain uses TRBV15 with TRBJ2-1; 11 nucleotides align to TRBD1. CDR1 is LNHNV and CDR2 is YYDKDF in the germline V gene (reference sequence). The CDR3 is 16 amino acids. Trimming at V came to 5 bases and at J to 9 bases, leaving 12 bases not matched to a gene. The CDR3 reads CATSAGQGASRSEQFF. CDR3 DNA: TGTGCCACCAGCGCCGGACAGGGGGCTAGTAGAAGTGAGCAGTTCTTC.

This clone was counted between two and nine times. The V gene is TRBV7-3, the J gene TRBJ2-3; TRBD2 matches at 8 bases. Germline V gene lookup returns CDR1 SGHTA and CDR2 FQGTGA. The CDR3 has 18 amino acids. V shed 5 bases, J shed 2 bases, and the junction held 15 bases outside the gene matches. The CDR3 is CASSQGGLGSYYTDTQYF. The DNA for the CDR3 is TGTGCCAGCAGCCAAGGGGGACTAGGGTCGTATTACACAGATACGCAGTATTTT.